Sequencing of this TCR beta chain was carried out in a study of shared clonotypes between healthy human individuals. General observations from the study: The sharing of approximately 4.6% of naive CD4 clonotypes was seen across several donors. Inspection by rarefaction showed sorted-subset sequencing to be incomplete despite large depth. Clonotypes not shared had lower generation probabilities than those common to all four donors.

Method: immunoSEQ multiplex PCR; TCRdb's copy keeps in-frame clones and lacks some. The sample contains about 2 million clones, about 95% of which appear only once. V lost 2 bases and J lost 4, with 9 bases in between. Germline V CDR1 and CDR2: MNHEY, SMNVEV (reference sequence). This CDR3 region has 13 residues. As defined, naive CD8 cells were CD45RO-negative and positively selected for CCR7, with terminally differentiated effector memory CD45RA+ cells excluded. As to this clone: What it recognizes is unknown. Other DNA variants within this sample encode the same CDR3.

The source material was naive CD8+ T cells sorted from blood. The sequence derives from a man aged 18 to 29 in good health. This chain joins TRBV27 and TRBJ2-7; D is unresolved. CDR3 sequence: CASSLRVSYEQYF. Here the CDR3 DNA reads TGTGCCAGCAGTTTACGAGTTTCTTACGAGCAGTACTTC.